This T cell receptor beta chain was sequenced for a study of identical twins (dated by TCRdb to the mid-2010s). Study-level background: TCR alpha and beta repertoires from monozygotic twins, unrelated adults of various ages and cord blood were deep-sequenced to test whether fetal clonotypes persist. Replicate twin experiments were performed at different times using different library preparation protocols to rule out contamination. Broader findings and caveats from the paper: Zero-insertion analyses could be partly confounded by invariant T cells such as MAIT and iNKT, although diverse VJ usage argued against such confounding for most clonotypes. Abundant cord blood beta clonotypes carried fewer insertions; young adult naive repertoires showed a weaker similar trend, while memory repertoires showed none. Excess twin sharing in beta out-of-frame sequences was weaker because fewer shared sequences lowered the signal-to-noise ratio. Conclusions relied on cross-sectional statistical analysis, since the same donors could not be followed over many years. Out-of-frame TCR alpha sequences shared between twins showed an excess of low generation-probability sequences compared with coincidental sharing between unrelated individuals. In monozygotic twins, out-of-frame TCR alpha sharing was systematically underestimated by recombination models, although the models agreed with sharing between unrelated individuals.

Library construction relied on 5' RACE. TCRdb shows the sequencer as Illumina HiSeq 2000. A universal primer binding site was added through template switching, and the final cDNA carried a unique molecular identifier so that TCR cDNA molecules could be counted accurately. Specific primers in the conserved constant-segment region were used to synthesize first-strand cDNA for TCR alpha and beta chains. To control for contamination, every cDNA library carried two barcodes: a SMART-Mk sample barcode plus Illumina barcodes. Two successive PCR steps introduced TruSeq adapter sequences along with Illumina sample barcodes. The Illumina HiSeq platform was used with custom primers to sequence TCR alpha and beta cDNA libraries. The original methods were these. MiGEC processed the raw reads to extract unique molecular identifiers, while MiXCR was used to determine the CDR3 positions. Recombination models were inferred per individual with the repgenHMM and IGoR tools using an EM algorithm. The tcR package in R was used for shared clonotype analysis, with sharing normalized by the product of cloneset sizes. Out-of-frame nonproductive sequences were analyzed to study raw recombination free of thymic and clonal selection effects. Starting from the raw public reads, TCRdb applied fastp trimming at Q25, assembled clones with MiXCR and retained in-frame beta chains. Each entry is one CDR3 protein sequence, shown with its most common DNA and genes. TCRdb, not the authors, supplied the V and J calls. This sample comprises some 190,000 distinct CDR3 sequences, roughly 15% of them detected only once. Less than 45% of the sample is taken by the ten largest.

Every donor in the study was a healthy Caucasian. Three pairs of female monozygotic twins, all aged roughly 18 to 30 years, made up the twin cohort. Positive isolation kits from Invitrogen were used to isolate the CD4+ and CD8+ T cell populations. Only a few counts were recorded for this clonotype. Its antigen is unknown. It has no much larger one-base neighbor in the sample; base qualities were not kept. The CDR3, from cysteine to phenylalanine, totals 16 residues. Left in the record is the CDR3 DNA by itself, 48 bases read in frame from the first base. Taken from the germline V gene (reference sequence), the CDR1 and CDR2 loops are SGHKS and YYEKEE. Deletion took 4 bases off V and 3 bases off J, with a span of 14 bases between the germline ends. Separately, the same data were catalogued under a study of T cells expressing NK-cell markers. As that second paper reports: Three sorted T-cell subsets (CD3+CD56+NKG2C+, CD3+CD56+NKG2C- and CD3+CD56-NKG2C+) from several donors had their TCR beta-chain repertoires profiled. Among the eight sequenced donors, only one was HCMV-seronegative, while the other seven were HCMV-seropositive. To restrict sorting to alphabetaTCR-expressing T cells, an anti-gammadeltaTCR antibody was added in several experiments. In roughly six donors, the dominant CD3+CD56+NKG2C+ clonotypes ranked among the top 10 CD8+ clonotypes, making up 1.0-7.0% of CD8+ T cells. Those dominant clonotypes were again the most abundant among CD3+CD56-NKG2C+ cells in several donors, at roughly 25-60.1%. It remained unclear whether the expanded NKG2C-expressing T cell clones were specific for HCMV antigens. Randomly selected healthy volunteers, three men and five women, were used as the eight sequenced donors. HCMV serostatus was determined by detecting HCMV-specific IgG in serum with a commercial ELISA kit. Reads were demultiplexed and grouped by UMI with MIGEC, and clonotypes were assembled and quantified with MiTCR. To exclude erroneous sequences, only TCR cDNA sequences supported by at least two reads were retained. Downstream repertoire analysis used the tcR package, and clonotypes were matched across fractions by CDR3 nucleotide sequence plus V segment. Antigen specificity was annotated against VDJdb with VDJmatch, allowing one amino acid substitution in CDR3.

Sequencing was done on a sample of CD8+ T cells sorted from blood. The sequence links TRBV5-5 to TRBJ1-6; perhaps TRBD1 is the D gene, with 5 bases matching. The TCR was taken from a woman under 30 in good health. The nucleotide sequence reads TGTGCCAGCAGCCGCCCGGGGCAGGACTATAATTCACCCCTCCACTTT. The translation is CASSRPGQDYNSPLHF.